The 3 T cell receptor beta chains given below trace back to one sample, sequenced in a study of blood T cell repertoires in COVID-19 (dated by TCRdb to about 2020). The protocol used for the library was the immunoSEQ multiplex PCR assay. The table comes from immuneACCESS by way of TCRdb, which keeps in-frame sequences with V and J called. Part of the clones is missing from these tables; in studies checked, under half for an unresolved V gene and the rest for unknown reasons. The sample profile shows about 130,000 clones; around 77% of them were found once. 10% to 14% of the sample belongs to the ten largest clones. The sequencing sample was made of peripheral blood. Every receptor here comes from a human donor in a cohort sampled during active COVID-19.

The chain is built from TRBV19 and TRBJ1-2, with TRBD1 as a possible D gene (5 bases). In germline, CDR1 is LNHDA, CDR2 SQIVND (reference sequence). The V end lost 7 bases, the J end lost 8 bases, and 14 bases lay between the germline ends. The CDR3 runs 12 residues. Written as DNA, the CDR3 is TGTGCCAGTACCGACAGTTCTATCGGCTACACCTTC. Its protein product is CASTDSSIGYTF.

This clone was seen a handful of times. The rearrangement joins TRBV24-1 to TRBJ1-1; 10 nucleotides match TRBD1. The V gene's germline CDR1 is KGHDR and CDR2 SFDVKD. Trimming at V came to 5 bases and at J to 7 bases, leaving 3 bases not matched to a gene. The CDR3 totals 13 residues. The CDR3 protein is CATSVGQGGEAFF. CDR3 nucleotide sequence: TGTGCCACCAGTGTCGGACAGGGGGGTGAAGCTTTCTTT.

This clone has just one count. This chain joins TRBV5-1 and TRBJ1-2; 9 bases are shared with TRBD1. The trim removed 0 bases at V and 7 bases at J, leaving 7 bases unmatched. The CDR3 totals 15 residues. Looked up from germline, CDR1 is SGHRS and CDR2 is YFSETQ. The CDR3 spells CASSLAPRTGVGYTF. The CDR3, as DNA: TGCGCCAGCAGCTTGGCTCCCCGGACAGGGGTTGGCTACACCTTC.